This T cell receptor beta chain derives from a study of cytomegalovirus exposure and HLA in healthy donors (dated by TCRdb to the late 2010s). With respect to the entire study: An earlier analysis of 587 of the donors reported around 280 Gb of sequence data and around 110 million unique TCR beta sequences obtained from about 180 million T cells. Because of strong linkage in the cohort, roughly five DR-DQ haplotypes were treated as single units for association and clustering. HLA typing included class I and class II loci at four-digit resolution. To predict cytomegalovirus infection status, the study combined high-throughput TCR immunosequencing, statistical association of individual TCRs with disease status, and machine learning. Besides the first cohort of 666 subjects, a separate validation cohort made up of roughly 120 different subjects was used. Among under 450 genotyped donors of the cohort, an average of around 240,000 unique TCR beta nucleotide sequences were sequenced per donor, about a sixth of them non-productive. An early release covering over 500 HLA-typed donors comprised approximately 300 gigabases of sequencing data and around 80 million unique TCR sequences. Of the 398 genotyped donors, approximately 81% were placed in the genetic ancestry cluster associated with self-reported Caucasian donors. In a later genetic analysis, genome-wide SNP genotypes for 398 of the 666 donors were used, and that subset was treated as a discovery cohort. The number of donors typed differed by locus, with roughly 629-640 for A, B, C, DRB1 and DQB1, around 560 for DQA1, some 570 for DPA1, and 450 to 480 for DPB1. Every discovery cohort repertoire had been produced on one sequencing platform. To study patterns of TCR occurrence, a later analysis re-analyzed previously published TCR beta repertoires from under 750 donors and added high-resolution HLA genotyping. The study aimed to test whether cataloging public T cell receptors could reveal signatures of past pathogen exposure. An earlier analysis of approximately 580 of the donors used high-throughput TCR beta sequencing to judge whether each TCR beta V gene segment behaved as functional or pseudogenic. Rather than using new phenotypic data, the later analysis identified candidate immune exposures from TCR beta sequences and from how often those sequences occurred across donors. The study profiled the T cell repertoires of around 700 subjects by immunosequencing and related them to cytomegalovirus serostatus. Donor age, sex, ethnicity and CMV serostatus were collected together with the repertoire data.

Preparation of the library involved the immunoSEQ multiplex PCR assay. For the multiplex PCR, a mixture combining 60 forward primers for TCR Vbeta segments and 13 reverse primers for TCR Jbeta segments was used. The CDR3 region of rearranged TCR beta genes was amplified from genomic DNA by a multiplex PCR assay. On the Illumina HiSeq System, the amplified TCR beta libraries were sequenced as 87-base-pair reads. On the authors' methods: A later analysis counted 75 million to 100 million unique TCR beta chains across the 666 repertoires, and some 11 million of these chains were shared by at least two donors. Raw reads were error-corrected and collapsed into unique sequences by a nearest-neighbor algorithm in which closely related sequences were merged to remove PCR and sequencing errors. CDR3 sequences were aligned to IMGT reference sequences to assign V, D and J gene segments. Each retained sequence needed at least a six-nucleotide match to both a V gene segment and a J gene segment. Rearrangements were classified as productive when the CDR3 lacked stop codons and remained in frame with V and J, and all other rearrangements were classified as non-productive. Following IMGT convention, CDR3 was defined as the stretch from the second conserved V-encoded cysteine up to the conserved J-encoded phenylalanine. Sequences without an unambiguous match to a single V gene segment were excluded from the earlier analysis of 500 to 700 of the donors. An earlier analysis of 450 to 650 of the donors called V segments functional above 56.7% productive rearrangements and segregating when the between-donor standard deviation exceeded 5%. A statistical classification framework was built for diagnosing cytomegalovirus status from the catalog of TCR beta chain sequences. In a later analysis, TCR nucleotide sequences were compared against IMGT/GENE-DB human TR gene sequences so that V and J genes could be assigned. Using the TCRdist pipeline, a later analysis assigned CDR3 sequences along with most-parsimonious VDJ recombination scenarios. In a later analysis, each TCR beta chain was defined by its CDR3 amino acid sequence together with its V-gene family, and reads lacking a unique V-gene family were excluded. To address suspected cross-contamination and a sequencing artifact, a later analysis removed over 500 highly shared, low-generation-probability nucleotide sequences. A later analysis calculated a clonal expansion index for each public chain from normalized within-repertoire ranks of inferred template counts. Generation probabilities in a later analysis came from a VDJ recombination model fitted to out-of-frame rearrangements, and those results were checked against IGoR. In a later analysis, TCR-TCR, TCR-HLA and TCR-CMV co-occurrence was scored with hypergeometric tests, and a repertoire-size bias correction was applied to TCR pairs. In a later analysis, false discovery rates were estimated by permuting HLA or CMV assignments 20 times. In a later analysis, co-occurring TCRs were grouped with DBSCAN, and TCRdist sequence similarity was added when clustering was performed within HLA-allele-positive subsets. Co-occurrence clustering excluded repertoires with fewer than 30,000 or more than 120,000 public chains, plus five with anomalous nucleotide sharing. The clones in this table, taken by TCRdb from immuneACCESS, are in-frame only. Not every clone is retained; where verified, under half of the shortfall comes from an unresolved V gene, and the cause of the rest is unknown. V and J calls and clone size come straight from that table; D and trimming were deduced from the DNA. Counted in this sample were approximately 190,000 clones; over 70% of them appeared once. 1% to 1.5% of the sample is taken by the ten largest.

CDR1 and CDR2 (MNHEY, SMNVEV) derive from the germline V gene (reference sequence). Including cysteine and phenylalanine, the CDR3 has 18 amino acids. Only the CDR3 portion is preserved as DNA: 54 bases, with reading frame beginning at the first base. Trimming takes 6 bases from V and 0 bases from J, and the germline ends sit 21 bases apart. The cohort consisted of more than 650 healthy bone marrow donors. All cohort members were sampled while nominally healthy, although unrecorded immune exposures were likely present. The donor was CMV seronegative and belonged to the group of several hundred seronegative cohort members. A peripheral blood sample was collected from each donor, and TCR beta sequencing was performed on peripheral blood mononuclear cells. Genomic DNA extraction from the blood cell samples was performed with the Qiagen DNeasy Blood Extraction Kit. As concerns this clone: Its specific antigen is unknown. It has no much larger one-base neighbor in the sample; base qualities were not kept.

Broad study findings and their caveats: In a later analysis, most CMV-associated TCR beta chains were found to appear HLA-restricted, with HLA associations seemingly driven largely by CMV exposure. When HLA alleles, especially DR and DQ, strongly co-occurred, TCR associations were difficult to assign to individual alleles. Three of the identified cytomegalovirus-associated TCR beta chains were confirmed in vitro to be specific for cytomegalovirus antigens. In a later analysis, HLA-associated TCR beta chains showed more clonal expansion and lower generation probabilities than non-associated chains that were equally common. The classifier was reported to diagnose cytomegalovirus status with high specificity and sensitivity in both the original cohort and the validation cohort. Immune exposure information for the cohort was limited to CMV serostatus. An association between a missense DCLRE1C variant and V-gene and J-gene trimming of TCR beta chains was found in a later genetic analysis and replicated in an independent cohort. In the study, approximately 160 TCR beta chains were listed as associated with cytomegalovirus. Because HLA typing was unavailable for some donors at each locus, only the typed subset was used in association tests. Because counts were too low, approximately 15 rarely observed V segments, including chromosome 9 orphons, were excluded from the earlier analysis of some 540 of the donors. A later analysis reported that several top co-occurrence clusters appeared linked to parvovirus B19, influenza, CMV and Epstein-Barr virus. A further reported finding was that TCR beta sequences accurately predicted the HLA-A and HLA-B alleles for most subjects in the first cohort. It was suggested by the authors that the approach could potentially be generalized to other disease states and immunological phenotypes. Because the 87-base-pair reads could not distinguish some IMGT-functional V segments, including TRBV6-2 and TRBV6-3, those segments were excluded. In a later analysis, 16,951 TCR beta sequences were associated with specific HLA alleles at a false discovery rate of 0.05. A cluster of highly shared sequence variants was judged likely to be a technical artifact of the sequencing pipeline. An earlier analysis of several hundred of the donors showed that most TCR beta V segments appeared in productive rearrangements either about 90% or about 30% of the time, which broadly matched IMGT annotations. Correlated functional status among segregating V segments might reflect linkage disequilibrium, but an unknown experimental factor could not be ruled out. Most TCR sequences were seen in very few donors, while some public TCRs were found in many individuals. According to a later analysis, TCR association rates differed among HLA loci, with DRB1 alleles showing the most associated TCRs and HLA-C alleles showing the fewest. Only TCR beta chains were sequenced in this cohort, and the absence of alpha or paired-chain data limited detectable features. A later genetic analysis reported fewer N-insertions in productive TCRs among donors in an Asian-associated ancestry cluster than the roughly 700-donor mean. Presence/absence analyses assumed roughly uniform sequencing depth across donors, an assumption that may not hold.

This sequence originates from a man younger than 45 in good health and CMV-seronegative. The V and J segments used are TRBV27 and TRBJ1-3; the best D guess is TRBD1, with 5 bases matching. Sequencing input: PBMCs. DNA sequence: TGTGCCAGCAGACCCGGGGACGGGAGATCCTTCTCTGGAAACACCATATATTTT. This sequence encodes CASRPGDGRSFSGNTIYF.